This is a list of T cell receptor beta chains from one sample in a study of neoadjuvant anti-PD-1 for oral cavity cancer. This table comes from immunoSEQ multiplex PCR, and its TCRdb copy is limited to in-frame clones, with some not included. Altogether about 14,000 clones are present, roughly 73% being singletons, with the ten largest covering about 2.8%. The input for sequencing was PBMCs, taken before nivolumab (anti-PD-1) treatment. The receptors were gathered from a person aged 40 to 85 with oral cavity squamous cell carcinoma. The conserved cysteine and the conserved F or W are not part of the CDR3 here. Fields, in order: J gene, CDR3 length, V gene, CDR3 protein.

TRBJ1-2 13 TRBV6-1 ASSEGVGLFGLHT
TRBJ1-2 12 TRBV10-3 AISESRENYGYT
TRBJ2-5 12 TRBV5-1 ASSQGLSEETQY
TRBJ1-1 10 TRBV7-6 ASSLGGSEAF
TRBJ1-5 12 TRBV7-2 ASSDRVSNQPQH
TRBJ2-3 13 TRBV7-2 ASSWTSGGTDTQY
TRBJ2-7 12 TRBV2 ASSGGTRAYEQY
TRBJ1-2 11 TRBV7-9 ASSLSARNGYT
TRBJ1-1 14 TRBV4-2 ASSQETTRGNTEAF
TRBJ1-1 12 TRBV27 ASKGRSMNTEAF
TRBJ2-2 16 TRBV5-1 ASSLRSAGRANTGELF
TRBJ1-4 13 TRBV5-5 ASSLVGATNEKLF
TRBJ1-5 13 TRBV27 ASSKGQYSNQPQH
TRBJ1-1 12 TRBV7-8 ASSSRDRNTEAF
TRBJ1-6 10 TRBV30 AWSPMESPLH
TRBJ2-1 13 TRBV25-1 ASSEGGGVHNEQF
TRBJ2-2 14 TRBV30 AWSGKTAPFSGELF
TRBJ2-5 14 TRBV7-8 ASSSRTEGGRKTQY
TRBJ2-7 13 TRBV5-6 ASSAHRKGLYEQY
TRBJ2-5 11 TRBV27 ASRKAGQETQY
TRBJ1-4 13 TRBV4-2 ASRAGSSRNEKLF
TRBJ2-7 13 TRBV7-2 ASSHYEGGAYEQY
TRBJ1-2 13 TRBV29-1 SVEGGAFMTHGYT
TRBJ2-7 10 TRBV2 ASSNQGYEQY
TRBJ2-7 12 TRBV7-8 ASSSRGGAYEQY
TRBJ1-4 13 TRBV6-5 ASSTGTGRAEKLF
TRBJ1-5 11 TRBV19 ASSSSENQPQH
TRBJ2-5 16 TRBV6-1 ASSEFQVGQGGWETQY
TRBJ2-4 13 TRBV6-5 ASSYSFSGQNIQY
TRBJ1-1 11 TRBV5-1 ASRYPGGTEAF